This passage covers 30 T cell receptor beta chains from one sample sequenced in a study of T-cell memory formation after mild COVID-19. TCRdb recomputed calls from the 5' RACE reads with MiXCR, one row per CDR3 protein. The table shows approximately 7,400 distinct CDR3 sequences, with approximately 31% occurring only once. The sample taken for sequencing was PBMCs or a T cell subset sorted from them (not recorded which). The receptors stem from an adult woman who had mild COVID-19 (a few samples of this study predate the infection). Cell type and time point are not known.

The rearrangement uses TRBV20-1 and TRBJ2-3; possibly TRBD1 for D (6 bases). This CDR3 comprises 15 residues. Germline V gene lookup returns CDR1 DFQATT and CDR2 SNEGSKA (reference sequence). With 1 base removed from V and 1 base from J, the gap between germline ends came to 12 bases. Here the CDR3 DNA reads TGCAGTGCTAGAGTCGTGGGGGCCGGCACAGATACGCAGTATTTT. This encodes CSARVVGAGTDTQYF.

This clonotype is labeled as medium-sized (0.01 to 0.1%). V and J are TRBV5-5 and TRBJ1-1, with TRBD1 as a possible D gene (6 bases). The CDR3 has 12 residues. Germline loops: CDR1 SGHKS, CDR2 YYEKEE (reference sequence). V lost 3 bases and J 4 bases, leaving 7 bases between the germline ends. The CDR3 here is CASSSQGTEAFF. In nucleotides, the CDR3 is TGTGCCAGCAGCTCACAGGGCACTGAAGCTTTCTTT.

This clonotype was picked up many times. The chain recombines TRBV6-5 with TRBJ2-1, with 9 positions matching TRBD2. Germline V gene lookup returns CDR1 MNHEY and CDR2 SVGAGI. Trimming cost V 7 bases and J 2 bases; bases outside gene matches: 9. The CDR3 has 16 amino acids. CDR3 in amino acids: CASTTGAGGPYNEQFF. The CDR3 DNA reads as TGTGCCAGCACCACGGGGGCGGGAGGGCCCTACAATGAGCAGTTCTTC.

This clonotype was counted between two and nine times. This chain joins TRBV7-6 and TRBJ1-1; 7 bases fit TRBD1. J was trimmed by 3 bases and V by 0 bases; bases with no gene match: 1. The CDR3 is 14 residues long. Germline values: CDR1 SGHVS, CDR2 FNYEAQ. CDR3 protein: CASSLARGDTEAFF. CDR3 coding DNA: TGTGCCAGCAGCTTAGCCAGGGGGGACACTGAAGCTTTCTTT.

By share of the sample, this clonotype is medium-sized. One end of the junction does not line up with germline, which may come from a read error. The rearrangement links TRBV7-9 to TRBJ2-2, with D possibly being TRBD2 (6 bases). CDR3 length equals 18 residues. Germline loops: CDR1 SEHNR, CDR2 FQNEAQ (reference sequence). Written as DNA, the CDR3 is TGTGCCAGCAACTTATACCTTCCGGGAGAAGCGAACACCGGGGAGCTGTTTTTT. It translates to CASNLYLPGEANTGELFF.

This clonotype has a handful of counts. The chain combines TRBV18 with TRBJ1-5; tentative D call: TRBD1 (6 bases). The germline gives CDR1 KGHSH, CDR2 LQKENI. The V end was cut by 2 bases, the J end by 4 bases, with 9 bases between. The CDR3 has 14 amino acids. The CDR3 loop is CASSPVDRNQPQHF. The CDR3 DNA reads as TGTGCCAGCTCACCAGTGGACAGAAATCAGCCCCAGCATTTT. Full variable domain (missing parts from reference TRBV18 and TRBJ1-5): NAGVMQNPRHLVRRRGQEARLRCSPMKGHSHVYWYRQLPEEGLKFMVYLQKENIIDESGMPKERFSAEFPKEGPSILRIQQVVRGDSAAYFCASSPVDRNQPQHFGDGTRLSIL.

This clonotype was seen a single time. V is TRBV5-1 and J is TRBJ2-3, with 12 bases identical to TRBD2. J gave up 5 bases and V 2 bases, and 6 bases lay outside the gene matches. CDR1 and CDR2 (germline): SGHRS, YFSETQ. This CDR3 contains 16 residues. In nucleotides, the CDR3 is TGCGCCAGCAGCTTTTTCCTAGCGGGAGGGCAAGATACGCAGTATTTT. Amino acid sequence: CASSFFLAGGQDTQYF.

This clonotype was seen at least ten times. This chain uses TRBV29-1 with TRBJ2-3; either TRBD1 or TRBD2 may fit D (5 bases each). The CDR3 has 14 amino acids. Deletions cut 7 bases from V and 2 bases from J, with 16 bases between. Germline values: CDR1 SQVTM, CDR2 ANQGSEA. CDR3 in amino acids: CSAGPRLFTDTQYF. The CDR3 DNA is TGCAGCGCGGGACCCAGGCTTTTCACAGATACGCAGTATTTT.

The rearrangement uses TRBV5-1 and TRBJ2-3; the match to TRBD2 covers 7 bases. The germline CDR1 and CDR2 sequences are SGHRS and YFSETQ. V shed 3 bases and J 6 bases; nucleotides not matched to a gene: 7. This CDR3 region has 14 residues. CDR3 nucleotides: TGCGCCAGCAGCTCCACTAGCGATGGGGATACGCAGTATTTT. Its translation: CASSSTSDGDTQYF.

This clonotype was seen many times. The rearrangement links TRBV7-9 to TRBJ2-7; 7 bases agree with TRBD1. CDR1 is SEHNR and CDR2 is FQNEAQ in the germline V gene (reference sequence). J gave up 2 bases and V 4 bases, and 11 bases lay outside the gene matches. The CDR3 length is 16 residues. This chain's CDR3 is CASSSARQGSPYEQYF. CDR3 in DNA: TGTGCCAGCAGCTCCGCGAGACAGGGTTCCCCCTACGAGCAGTACTTC.

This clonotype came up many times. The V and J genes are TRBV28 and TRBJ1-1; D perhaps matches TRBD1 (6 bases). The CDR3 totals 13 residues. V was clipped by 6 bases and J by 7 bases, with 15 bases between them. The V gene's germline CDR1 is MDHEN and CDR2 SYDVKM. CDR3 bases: TGTGCCAGCAGGAAAACCGGGACATTTGAAGCTTTCTTT. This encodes CASRKTGTFEAFF. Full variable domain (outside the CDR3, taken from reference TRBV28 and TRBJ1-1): DVKVTQSSRYLVKRTGEKVFLECVQDMDHENMFWYRQDPGLGLRLIYFSYDVKMKEKGDIPEGYSVSREKKERFSLILESASTNQTSMYLCASRKTGTFEAFFGQGTRLTVV.

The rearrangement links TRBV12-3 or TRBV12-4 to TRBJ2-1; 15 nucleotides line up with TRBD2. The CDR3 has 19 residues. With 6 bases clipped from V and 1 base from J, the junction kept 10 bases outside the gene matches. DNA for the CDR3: TGTGCCAGCAGCCCCTCGGGACTAGCGGGAGGATGGTCCTACAATGAGCAGTTCTTC. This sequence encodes CASSPSGLAGGWSYNEQFF.

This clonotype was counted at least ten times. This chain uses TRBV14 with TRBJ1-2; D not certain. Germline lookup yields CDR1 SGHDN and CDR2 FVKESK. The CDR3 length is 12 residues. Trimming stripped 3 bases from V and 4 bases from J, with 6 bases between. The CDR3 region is CASSHETYGYTF. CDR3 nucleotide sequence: TGTGCCAGCAGCCATGAGACCTATGGCTACACCTTC.

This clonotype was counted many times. The CDR3 sequence is CSARPRLAGVFETQYF. The CDR3 coding sequence is TGCAGTGCTAGACCCCGACTAGCGGGAGTTTTTGAGACCCAGTACTTC. The chain recombines TRBV20-1 with TRBJ2-5; TRBD2 aligns across 12 bases. The CDR3 sequence is 16 residues long. Trimming at V came to 2 bases and at J to 5 bases, leaving 9 bases not matched to a gene. CDR1 and CDR2 from the germline V gene are DFQATT and SNEGSKA (reference sequence).

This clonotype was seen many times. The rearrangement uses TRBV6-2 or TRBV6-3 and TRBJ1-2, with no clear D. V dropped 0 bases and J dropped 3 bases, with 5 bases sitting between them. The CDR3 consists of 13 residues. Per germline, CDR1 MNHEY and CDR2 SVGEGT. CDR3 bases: TGTGCCAGCAGTTACTCCAATTACTATGGCTACACCTTC. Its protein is CASSYSNYYGYTF.

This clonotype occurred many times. This CDR3 is CASSLGTGDSNQPQHF. As DNA, the CDR3 is TGTGCCAGCAGCCTAGGGACAGGGGATAGCAATCAGCCCCAGCATTTT. The V gene is TRBV11-2, the J gene TRBJ1-5, with 10 bases lining up with TRBD1. V was clipped by 5 bases and J by 0 bases; unmatched bases: 4. Germline CDR1 is SGHAT and CDR2 is FQNNGV. The CDR3 is 16 residues long.

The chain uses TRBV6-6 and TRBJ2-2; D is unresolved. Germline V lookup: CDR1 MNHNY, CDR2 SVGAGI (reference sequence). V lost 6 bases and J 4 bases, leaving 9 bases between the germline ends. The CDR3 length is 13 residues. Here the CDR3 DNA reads TGTGCCAGCAGGCCCGCGATCACCGGGGAGCTGTTTTTT. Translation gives CASRPAITGELFF.

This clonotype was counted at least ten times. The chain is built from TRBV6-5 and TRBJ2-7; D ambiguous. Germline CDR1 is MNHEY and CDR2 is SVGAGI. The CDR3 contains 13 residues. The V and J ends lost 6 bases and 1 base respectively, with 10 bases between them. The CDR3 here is CASSALRSYEQYF. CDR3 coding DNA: TGTGCCAGCAGCGCACTCAGGTCCTACGAGCAGTACTTC.

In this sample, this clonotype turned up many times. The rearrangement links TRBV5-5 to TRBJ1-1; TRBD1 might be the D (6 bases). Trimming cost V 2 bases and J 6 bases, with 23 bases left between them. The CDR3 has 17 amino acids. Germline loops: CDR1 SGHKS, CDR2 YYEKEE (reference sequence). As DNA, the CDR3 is TGTGCCAGCAGCTTCTCCTTTTTAGCGGGGGGCGCGCCTGAAGCTTTCTTT. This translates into CASSFSFLAGGAPEAFF.

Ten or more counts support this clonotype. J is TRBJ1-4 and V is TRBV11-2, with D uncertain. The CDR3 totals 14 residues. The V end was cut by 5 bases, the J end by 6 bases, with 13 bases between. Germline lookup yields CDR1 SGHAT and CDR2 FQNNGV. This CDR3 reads CASSPYISYEKLFF. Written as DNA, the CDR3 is TGTGCCAGCAGCCCGTATATTTCCTATGAAAAACTGTTTTTT. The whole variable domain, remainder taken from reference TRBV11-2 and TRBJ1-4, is EAGVAQSPRYKIIEKRQSVAFWCNPISGHATLYWYQQILGQGPKLLIQFQNNGVVDDSQLPKDRFSAERLKGVDSTLKIQPAKLEDSAVYLCASSPYISYEKLFFGSGTQLSVL.

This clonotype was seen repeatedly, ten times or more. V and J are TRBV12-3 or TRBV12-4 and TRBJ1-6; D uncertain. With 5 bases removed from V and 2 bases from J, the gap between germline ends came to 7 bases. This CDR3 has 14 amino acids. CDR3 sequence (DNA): TGTGCCAGCAGTGAGTTAGCCTATAATTCACCCCTCCACTTT. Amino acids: CASSELAYNSPLHF.

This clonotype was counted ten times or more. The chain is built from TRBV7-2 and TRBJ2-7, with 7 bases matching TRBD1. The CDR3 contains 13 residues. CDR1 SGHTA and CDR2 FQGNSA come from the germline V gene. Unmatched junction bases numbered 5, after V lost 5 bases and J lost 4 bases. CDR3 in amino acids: CASSQTGLYEQYF. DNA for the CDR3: TGTGCCAGCAGCCAGACAGGGCTGTACGAGCAGTACTTC.

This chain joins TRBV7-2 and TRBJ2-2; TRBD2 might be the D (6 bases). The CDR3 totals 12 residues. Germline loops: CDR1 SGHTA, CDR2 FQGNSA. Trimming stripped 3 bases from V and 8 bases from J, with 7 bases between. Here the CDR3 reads CASSFGLGELFF. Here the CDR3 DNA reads TGTGCCAGCAGCTTTGGACTAGGGGAGCTGTTTTTT. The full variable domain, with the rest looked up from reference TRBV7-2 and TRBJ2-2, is GAGVSQSPSNKVTEKGKDVELRCDPISGHTALYWYRQSLGQGLEFLIYFQGNSAPDKSGLPSDRFSAERTGGSVSTLTIQRTQQEDSAVYLCASSFGLGELFFGEGSRLTVL.

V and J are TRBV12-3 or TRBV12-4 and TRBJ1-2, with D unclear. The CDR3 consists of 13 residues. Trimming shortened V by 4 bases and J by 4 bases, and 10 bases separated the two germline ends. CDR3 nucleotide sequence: TGTGCCAGCAGTTACGGCCGTCCCTATGGCTACACCTTC. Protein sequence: CASSYGRPYGYTF.

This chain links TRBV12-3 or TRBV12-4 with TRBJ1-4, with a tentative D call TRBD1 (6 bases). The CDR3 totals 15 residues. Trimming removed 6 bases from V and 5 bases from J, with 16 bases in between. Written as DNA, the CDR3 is TGTGCCAGCAGGAGGGACAAAGGTTTGAATGAAAAACTGTTTTTT. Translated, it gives CASRRDKGLNEKLFF.

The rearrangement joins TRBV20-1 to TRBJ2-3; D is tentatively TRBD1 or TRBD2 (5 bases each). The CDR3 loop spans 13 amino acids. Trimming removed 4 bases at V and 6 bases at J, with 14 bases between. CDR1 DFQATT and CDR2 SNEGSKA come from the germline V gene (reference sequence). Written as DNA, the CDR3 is TGCAGTGCTATGGGGGAGCTCTCGGATACGCAGTATTTT. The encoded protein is CSAMGELSDTQYF.

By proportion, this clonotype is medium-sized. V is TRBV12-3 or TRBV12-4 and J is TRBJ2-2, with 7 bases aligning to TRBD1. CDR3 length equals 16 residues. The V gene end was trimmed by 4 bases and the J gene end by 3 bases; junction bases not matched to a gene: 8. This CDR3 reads CASSSRQGTYTGELFF. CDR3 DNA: TGTGCCAGCAGTTCCCGACAGGGTACATACACCGGGGAGCTGTTTTTT.

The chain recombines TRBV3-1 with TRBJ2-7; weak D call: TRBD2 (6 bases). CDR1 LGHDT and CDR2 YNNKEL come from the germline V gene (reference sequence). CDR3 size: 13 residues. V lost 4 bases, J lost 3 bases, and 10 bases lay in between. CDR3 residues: CASSPSVYYEQYF. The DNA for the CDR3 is TGTGCCAGCAGCCCTAGCGTTTACTACGAGCAGTACTTC.

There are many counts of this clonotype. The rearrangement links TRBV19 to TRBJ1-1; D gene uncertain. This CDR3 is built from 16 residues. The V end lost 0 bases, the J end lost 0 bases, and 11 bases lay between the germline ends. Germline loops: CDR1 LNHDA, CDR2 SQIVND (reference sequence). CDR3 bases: TGTGCCAGTAGTATAGACGGTGGAAACCTGAACACTGAAGCTTTCTTT. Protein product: CASSIDGGNLNTEAFF.

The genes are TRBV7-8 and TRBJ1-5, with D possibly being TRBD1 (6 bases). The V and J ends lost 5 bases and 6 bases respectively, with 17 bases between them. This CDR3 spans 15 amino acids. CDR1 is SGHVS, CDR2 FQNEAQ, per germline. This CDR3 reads CASSDTGRAAQPQHF. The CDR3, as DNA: TGTGCCAGCAGCGATACAGGGAGGGCGGCTCAGCCCCAGCATTTT.